This entry is about one T cell receptor (beta chain). It has no known antigen specificity. The sequence runs out 3 residues before the end of the CDR3; the remainder is reconstructed from the germline J gene. This sample is drawn from a study of T cells in women clearing cervical HPV infection (dated by TCRdb to about 2018). Describing the broader study: Cases were 25 women with histologically confirmed HPV16-related CIN3 or worse, including 2 invasive cancers. The approximately 26 controls were women who cleared a single incident HPV16 infection within 12 months without developing precancer or cancer. Blood from cases was drawn at the visit where the lesion was first identified, while blood from controls was drawn once the infection was no longer detected. Among cases, blood sampling occurred a median of about 150 days after lesion detection, with an interquartile range of about 85 to 210 days. HLA typing was available for only a few women, so HLA type could not be excluded as a confounder. Nested within Costa Rica's Guanacaste HPV Natural History Study, an exploratory proof-of-principle case-control study compared TCR repertoires across cervical HPV16 outcomes. Cases and controls were matched on year of sample collection and on age within five years. Cases had a median age of approximately 35 years compared with 38 for controls, and baseline characteristics showed no significant differences between the groups. In the parent cohort, around 10,000 women aged 18 or older were enrolled in Guanacaste, Costa Rica, during about 1992 to 1994 and then followed for 7 to 8 years. Five blinded duplicates per group were added as quality controls, so that approximately 60 samples were obtained: some 50 participants and some 10 replicates.

Every participant had a single incident cervical HPV16 infection, and women with prevalent HPV16 infections were excluded. Cervical HPV DNA was detected by MY09/MY11 PCR and genotyped by dot-blot hybridization. Fifteen mL of heparinized blood were centrifuged, and the buffy coat was split into aliquots, frozen at -30 degrees C, and then kept at -80 degrees C. Genomic DNA was extracted from buffy coat specimens using QIAGEN kits. The immunoSEQ assay used multiplex PCR to amplify TCR beta CDR3 regions from an average of roughly 1,200 ng of genomic DNA per sample. The assay corrected primer bias using a complete synthetic TCR repertoire to establish an amplification baseline. Amplicons were sequenced on the Illumina platform. On the study's bioinformatics: Sequence errors were corrected by clustering with frequency ratios and a modified nearest-neighbor algorithm, and the sequences were then analyzed in the immunoSEQ Analyzer using IMGT gene definitions. At each rarefaction depth, TCR richness and evenness were averaged across 20 rarefaction repeats, and samples with fewer sequences than that depth were excluded. V, D and J gene relative abundances were compared between groups with Wilcoxon rank sum tests, applying FDR correction. An intraclass correlation of about 96% for TCR richness and an average of around 82% across about 66 gene segments were obtained from the blinded duplicates. Imported from immuneACCESS, the table was reduced by TCRdb to in-frame sequences with V and J called. These copies leave out some clones; in studies compared against another copy, an unresolved V gene accounts for under half, and the cause of the remainder is not known. V, J and clone size reflect that table, while D and trimming were determined from the DNA. The sample table records about 33,000 clones. 7.8% of the sample comes from the top ten.

The research as a whole found: Because of the cross-sectional design, the study could not determine whether the associations came before infection or resulted from infection, and neither effector/memory subsets nor HPV-specific T cells were isolated. TCR repertoire richness was significantly higher in CIN3+ cases than in controls across sequencing depths, while evenness did not differ. TRBV6-7 relative abundance was lower in cases than in controls (roughly 0.12% versus 0.15%; Bonferroni P = 0.0008). Because the number of T cells in each sample was unknown, differences in richness could reflect differing T-cell content rather than repertoire biology. Cases were distinguished from controls with an estimated AUC of roughly 0.82 by random forest classifiers combining richness and V gene abundances.

The CDR3 holds 13 amino acids from the cysteine to the phenylalanine. Sequencing covers 30 bases of the CDR3, shown here with the frame starting at base 1. Trimming takes 5 bases from V and 2 bases from J, and the germline ends sit 4 bases apart. CDR1 SGHTA and CDR2 FQGNSA were looked up in the germline V gene. The chain joins TRBV7-2 to TRBJ2-6; no D segment can be confidently identified. Sequenced sample: blood buffy coat. This clonotype was obtained from a woman aged 18 to 69 with a cervical HPV16 infection that either progressed to CIN3+ or cleared (not recorded which). Incomplete CDR3 DNA: TGTGCCAGCAGCAGGCCTGGGGCCAACGTC. Its translation is CASSRPGANV. The whole CDR3 region reads CASSRPGANVLTF. The full variable domain, with segments outside the CDR3 supplied by the reference TRBV7-2 and TRBJ2-6 proteins, appears as GAGVSQSPSNKVTEKGKDVELRCDPISGHTALYWYRQSLGQGLEFLIYFQGNSAPDKSGLPSDRFSAERTGGSVSTLTIQRTQQEDSAVYLCASSRPGANVLTFGAGSRLTVL.